This record concerns one TCR beta chain sequence. What it recognizes is unknown. The data originate from a study of early stage breast cancer tumors. In the study overall: The ER+/PR+/HER2- tumors included seven or eight ductal and a few lobular carcinomas. Findings and limits, study-wide: Chain pairing and CD4, CD8 or FOXP3 expression were not captured. Comparing each tissue with blood distinguished tumor from normal in most of the 16 patients.

There are 17 residues in the CDR3. Germline CDR1 SGHVS, CDR2 FNYEAQ. V lost 5 bases and J lost 5; bases outside the gene matches: 14. Assay: immunoSEQ multiplex PCR; the TCRdb copy retains only in-frame clones and omits some. The table records about 51,000 clones, around 78% of them present only once. The sequencing input was blood. The sequence was obtained from a person aged 40 to 50 with breast cancer. The rearrangement uses TRBV7-6 and TRBJ2-1, with TRBD2 identical over 8 bases. The CDR3 DNA is TGTGCCAGCAGCCGCCCCTTTGTGGCAGCGGGAGACAATGAGCAGTTCTTC. Translated: CASSRPFVAAGDNEQFF.